A selection of T cell receptor beta chains follows, all from one sample in a study of CD8 T cells in ankylosing spondylitis. TCRdb used MiXCR to reprocess the 5' RACE reads, holding one entry per CDR3 protein. The table lists around 440,000 distinct CDR3 sequences, 17% of them singletons, with 0.95% to 1.1% in the top ten. The material sequenced was blood, either unsorted or a sorted T cell fraction (not recorded which). Source of these receptors: a male donor with ankylosing spondylitis. Each CDR3 is given with its conserved first and last residue. D genes are given only for firm matches. A row's size may be missing; if present it is once, few, many or a size class.

>TRBV7-8|-|17|TRBD1|TRBJ1-6
TGTGCCAGCAGCTTAGAGCCTTGGACAGGGGCGAATTCACCCCTCCACTTT
CASSLEPWTGANSPLHF
>TRBV6-1|-|12|-|TRBJ2-7
TGTGCCAGCAGTGTTCGAGGCTACGAGCAGTACTTC
CASSVRGYEQYF
>TRBV6-1|many|13|-|TRBJ2-2
TGTGCCAGCAGTCGGCCGGGTACCGGGGAGCTGTTTTTT
CASSRPGTGELFF
>TRBV6-6|few|12|-|TRBJ1-2
TGTGCCAGCAGCCTCCTAAACTATGGCTACACCTTC
CASSLLNYGYTF
>TRBV6-1|few|16|TRBD2|TRBJ2-3
TGTGCCAGCAGACCCTGGGGTAGCGGGAGTTTAGATACGCAGTATTTT
CASRPWGSGSLDTQYF
>TRBV6-1|-|15|-|TRBJ1-2
TGTGCCAGCAGCCCCAACCTAGATCTAGGCTATGGCTACACCTTC
CASSPNLDLGYGYTF
>TRBV5-1|many|15|-|TRBJ2-7
TGCGCCAGCAGGTTAGCGACGGGAAGCGGCGACGAGCAGTACTTC
CASRLATGSGDEQYF
>TRBV28|many|15|-|TRBJ2-6
TGTGCCAGCAGTTCTCAGGGCGCTGGGGCCAACGTCCTGACTTTC
CASSSQGAGANVLTF
>TRBV7-2|-|15|TRBD1|TRBJ2-7
TGTGCCAGCAGCTTTCGGACAGGGGAAAGGAACGAGCAGTACTTC
CASSFRTGERNEQYF
>TRBV6-1|few|16|TRBD2|TRBJ2-1
TGTGCCAGCAGCGCCTGGCGCGGCGGGGGAACCAATGAGCAGTTCTTC
CASSAWRGGGTNEQFF
>TRBV20-1|-|11|-|TRBJ1-1
TGCAGTGCTCCCGGGACGAGAGAAGCTTTCTTT
CSAPGTREAFF
>TRBV12-3/TRBV12-4|-|13|-|TRBJ1-1
TGTGCCAGCAGTTTCCAGGAGTCCTCTGAAGCTTTCTTT
CASSFQESSEAFF
>TRBV5-1|-|17|-|TRBJ2-5
TGCGCCAGCAGCTCATCTCGCGGGGGCCCGACCTCGGAGACCCAGTACTTC
CASSSSRGGPTSETQYF
>TRBV7-9|-|14|-|TRBJ2-7
TGTGCCAGCCGCCGGGACCCGGGGTCCTACGAGCAGTACTTC
CASRRDPGSYEQYF
>TRBV16|few|14|-|TRBJ2-7
TGTGCCAGCAGCGGGGACCGACCGTCCTACGAGCAGTACTTC
CASSGDRPSYEQYF
>TRBV12-3/TRBV12-4|many|17|-|TRBJ2-1
TGTGCCAGCACCACCCTAGGTGGGGGTCCGCATTACAATGAGCAGTTCTTC
CASTTLGGGPHYNEQFF
>TRBV7-2|-|15|-|TRBJ1-1
TGTGCCAGCAGCCCTCAACTTATCCGGGGGACTGAAGCTTTCTTT
CASSPQLIRGTEAFF
>TRBV5-1|few|14|-|TRBJ1-2
TGCGCCAGCAGCTTGACGACAGCAGCCTTGTATAACACCTTC
CASSLTTAALYNTF
>TRBV11-2|-|14|TRBD2|TRBJ2-5
TGTGCCAGCAGCCGCGAGCGGGGGACAGAGACCCAGTACTTC
CASSRERGTETQYF
>TRBV28|-|15|-|TRBJ1-4
TGTGCCAGCACCCGGACTGGGGGGCCTAATGAAAAACTGTTTTTT
CASTRTGGPNEKLFF
>TRBV9|-|14|-|TRBJ2-3
TGTGCCAGCAGCCCGGACGGCCGCACAGATACGCAGTATTTT
CASSPDGRTDTQYF
>TRBV7-6|few|13|-|TRBJ1-5
TGTGCCAGCAGCTTAGAACGTAGTCAGCCCCAGCATTTT
CASSLERSQPQHF